The 30 T cell receptor beta chains listed next were all sequenced from one sample in a study of persistence of HIV-infected CD4 T cells. This was the immunoSEQ version 4 assay in survey mode. Profiled with immunoSEQ multiplex PCR; TCRdb holds only in-frame clones, not every one. The table lists approximately 27,000 clones, more than 75% of them singletons. These TCRs' antigens remain unknown. Lysates of CMV-infected fibroblasts at roughly 10 ug/mL stimulated these cells. CD40L/CD69 double-negative CD45RO-high memory CD4+ T cells were collected. The sample in question was CD4+ T cells sorted from PBMCs after approximately 19-hour stimulation, obtained from a patient who received antiretroviral therapy. The origin of the receptors is an adult woman with HIV who was CMV-seropositive.

This clone was detected only once. The chain has TRBV5-1 and TRBJ1-1; D ambiguous. The germline CDR1 and CDR2 sequences are SGHRS and YFSETQ. V lost 1 base and J 3 bases, leaving 7 bases between the germline ends. The CDR3 runs to 13 residues. DNA of the CDR3: TGCGCCAGCAGCTTGCAAGTAGACACTGAAGCTTTCTTT. Translating it yields CASSLQVDTEAFF.

This chain links TRBV5-4 with TRBJ2-3; D not resolved. This CDR3 has 13 amino acids. V was cut by 1 base and J by 3 bases, with 6 bases left in between. Per germline, CDR1 SGHNT and CDR2 YYREEE (reference sequence). As DNA, the CDR3 is TGTGCCAGCAGCTTGATCAGAACAGATACGCAGTATTTT. It translates to CASSLIRTDTQYF.

CDR3 nucleotide sequence: TGTGCCAGTAGTATCCAGAATAACTATGGCTACACCTTC. Translation: CASSIQNNYGYTF. The chain is built from TRBV19 and TRBJ1-2; D gene unclear. The germline gives CDR1 LNHDA, CDR2 SQIVND (reference sequence). The CDR3 is made up of 13 amino acids. Deletions cut 3 bases from V and 1 base from J, with 6 bases between.

This clone has only one observation. This rearrangement joins TRBV27 to TRBJ1-2; tentative D call: TRBD1 (5 bases). V was cut by 0 bases and J by 4 bases, with 15 bases left in between. The CDR3 contains 16 residues. Per the germline V gene, CDR1 is MNHEY and CDR2 is SMNVEV (reference sequence). CDR3 bases: TGTGCCAGCAGTTTATCGTATGCAGGGAGGGGCTATGGCTACACCTTC. Translation gives CASSLSYAGRGYGYTF.

The J gene is TRBJ2-7, the V gene TRBV6-1; 8 bases line up with TRBD1. The V segment lost 7 bases and the J segment 4 bases; nucleotides outside the gene matches: 6. Germline-derived CDR1 and CDR2 are MNHNS and SASEGT. CDR3 length: 13 amino acids. DNA of the CDR3: TGTGCCAGCAAACAGGGGGTTCTTTACGAGCAGTACTTC. Its translation is CASKQGVLYEQYF.

The chain joins TRBV5-3 to TRBJ1-1; D remains unclear. TRBV5-3 is treated as an ORF (open reading frame) with a function not yet certain. The length of the CDR3 is 14 residues. The V end lost 3 bases, the J end lost 0 bases, and 9 bases lay between the germline ends. The CDR3 sequence is CARSWCGVNTEAFF. CDR3 nucleotides: TGTGCCAGAAGCTGGTGCGGGGTGAACACTGAAGCTTTCTTT.

This chain links TRBV6-1 with TRBJ1-5, with D possibly being TRBD1 (5 bases). V was trimmed by 0 bases and J by 5 bases, leaving 8 bases between them. The CDR3 consists of 14 residues. Germline loops: CDR1 MNHNS, CDR2 SASEGT. The CDR3 is CASSEAFRDQPQHF. CDR3 bases: TGTGCCAGCAGTGAAGCCTTCAGGGATCAGCCCCAGCATTTT.

The chain recombines TRBV7-2 with TRBJ1-1; 9 positions match TRBD1. This CDR3 contains 14 residues. The J segment lost 5 bases and the V segment lost 5 bases, leaving 6 bases of the junction unmatched. Looked up from germline, CDR1 is SGHTA and CDR2 is FQGNSA. CDR3 DNA sequence: TGTGCCAGCAGCGTACCGGGACAGGGAACTGAAGCTTTCTTT. Translation gives CASSVPGQGTEAFF.

The chain employs TRBV10-2 and TRBJ1-6; D is possibly TRBD1 (5 bases). Germline CDR1 and CDR2: WSHSY and SAAADI. The CDR3 totals 15 residues. The V end lost 3 bases, the J end lost 5 bases, and 11 bases lay between the germline ends. The CDR3 here is CASSETGVHNSPLHF. CDR3 DNA sequence: TGCGCCAGCAGTGAAACAGGAGTACATAATTCACCCCTCCACTTT.

The chain combines TRBV2 with TRBJ1-2; 11 nucleotides agree with TRBD1. This CDR3 is 16 amino acids long. Looked up from germline, CDR1 is SNHLY and CDR2 is FYNNEI. V lost 7 bases to trimming and J lost 1 base; unmatched junction nucleotides: 8. The chain's CDR3 is CASIPDRGRLNYGYTF. The CDR3 nucleotides are TGTGCCAGCATACCGGACAGGGGGCGCCTTAACTATGGCTACACCTTC.

The chain is built from TRBV5-6 and TRBJ1-2; D remains unclear. The CDR3 sequence is 14 residues long. Germline V gene lookup returns CDR1 SGHDT and CDR2 YYEEEE. Trimming left V 0 bases short and J 1 base short, with 7 bases between. CDR3 sequence: CASSLEASNYGYTF. In DNA, the CDR3 is TGTGCCAGCAGCTTGGAGGCCAGTAACTATGGCTACACCTTC.

The chain links TRBV10-3 to TRBJ2-7; D is perhaps TRBD2 (6 bases). Between the trimmed V and J ends, which lost 4 bases and 5 bases, there was a span of 12 bases. Germline CDR1 reads ENHRY; CDR2 reads SYGVKD. The CDR3 is made up of 13 amino acids. The CDR3 DNA sequence: TGTGCCATCAGTGGTCTGGGGGGAAACGAGCAGTACTTC. This codes for CAISGLGGNEQYF.

This clone was seen a few times. This sequence joins TRBV27 and TRBJ1-2; 12 positions agree with TRBD1. Trimming took 5 bases from V and 8 from J; bases not matched to a gene: 9. Germline V CDR1 and CDR2: MNHEY, SMNVEV (reference sequence). CDR3 length: 15 amino acids. The CDR3 nucleotides read TGTGCCAGCAGTGGCCGGGACAGGGGGCATCACGGCTACACCTTC. It encodes CASSGRDRGHHGYTF.

This clone was seen just once. The rearrangement links TRBV3-1 (or the pseudogene TRBV3-2) to TRBJ1-6; D might be TRBD1 (5 bases). Germline V gene lookup returns CDR1 LGHDT and CDR2 YNNKEL (reference sequence). V shed 1 base and J shed 9 bases, with 13 bases lying between them. The CDR3 runs to 15 residues. CDR3 loop: CASSQGDGLGSPLHF. CDR3 DNA sequence: TGTGCCAGCAGCCAAGGGGACGGATTGGGTTCACCCCTCCACTTT.

The V gene is TRBV6-5, the J gene TRBJ2-1; 10 nucleotides agree with TRBD2. This CDR3 comprises 14 residues. Germline CDR1 is MNHEY and CDR2 is SVGAGI. V lost 6 bases and J lost 8; bases outside the gene matches: 7. This CDR3 is CASSNSGGLYEQFF. The CDR3, as DNA: TGTGCCAGCAGCAATAGCGGGGGGCTGTATGAGCAGTTCTTC.

The chain uses TRBV3-1 (or the pseudogene TRBV3-2) and TRBJ1-2; D possibly corresponds to TRBD1 (5 bases). The V end was cut by 3 bases, the J end by 0 bases, with 11 bases between. The CDR3 covers 15 residues. Germline CDR1 is LGHDT and CDR2 is YNNKEL (reference sequence). CDR3 residues: CASSQYGATNYGYTF. The DNA of the CDR3 is TGTGCCAGCAGCCAGTACGGGGCTACTAACTATGGCTACACCTTC.

This chain links TRBV30 with TRBJ2-3, with a possible D match to TRBD2 (5 bases). Deletions cut 0 bases from V and 0 bases from J, with 10 bases between. The CDR3 contains 15 residues. The germline CDR1 and CDR2 sequences are GTSNPN and SVGIG (reference sequence). CDR3 protein: CAWSVRRTSTDTQYF. The CDR3 DNA reads TGTGCCTGGAGTGTACGACGGACTAGCACAGATACGCAGTATTTT. The full variable domain, in which reference TRBV30 and TRBJ2-3 provide the parts outside the CDR3, is SQTIHQWPATLVQPVGSPLSLECTVEGTSNPNLYWYRQAAGRGLQLLFYSVGIGQISSEVPQNLSASRPQDRQFILSSKKLLLSDSGFYLCAWSVRRTSTDTQYFGPGTRLTVL.

The chain uses TRBV6-5 and TRBJ1-6; D is undetermined. The CDR3 runs 14 residues. Trimming removed 6 bases from V and 5 bases from J, with 11 bases in between. Germline V gives CDR1 MNHEY, CDR2 SVGAGI. The CDR3 coding sequence is TGTGCCAGCAGCCTTGGGCAAAATAATTCACCCCTCCACTTT. Its translation: CASSLGQNNSPLHF.

V usage is TRBV5-6 and J usage is TRBJ1-2, with 8 bases matching TRBD1. This CDR3 comprises 13 residues. Trimming at V came to 2 bases and at J to 7 bases, leaving 4 bases not matched to a gene. Per germline, CDR1 SGHDT and CDR2 YYEEEE. CDR3 coding DNA: TGTGCCAGCAGCTTCACAGGGGGAGGTGGCTACACCTTC. It encodes CASSFTGGGGYTF.

This chain links TRBV7-9 with TRBJ1-1; D uncertain. V gave up 1 base and J gave up 5 bases, with 11 bases separating them. Germline V CDR1 and CDR2: SEHNR, FQNEAQ (reference sequence). The CDR3 runs 14 residues. The CDR3 DNA follows: TGTGCCAGCAGCTTAGAGGGTATAGCGACTGAAGCTTTCTTT. This codes for CASSLEGIATEAFF. The full variable domain, its missing parts supplied by reference TRBV7-9 and TRBJ1-1, is DTGVSQNPRHKITKRGQNVTFRCDPISEHNRLYWYRQTLGQGPEFLTYFQNEAQLEKSRLLSDRFSAERPKGSFSTLEIQRTEQGDSAMYLCASSLEGIATEAFFGQGTRLTVV.

The chain recombines TRBV6-5 with TRBJ2-6; no clear D gene. The CDR3 consists of 15 residues. Germline CDR1 MNHEY, CDR2 SVGAGI. Between the trimmed V and J ends, which lost 4 bases and 0 bases, there was a span of 7 bases. The CDR3 nucleotides read TGTGCCAGCAGTTCCGCCGCCTCTGGGGCCAACGTCCTGACTTTC. Its translation is CASSSAASGANVLTF.

Details on this clone: The same CDR3 arises from other DNA sequences in this sample as well. This chain links TRBV24-1 with TRBJ2-1; the match to TRBD1 covers 9 bases. CDR3 length: 14 residues. Germline loops: CDR1 KGHDR, CDR2 SFDVKD. With 10 bases clipped from V and 5 bases from J, the junction kept 8 bases outside the gene matches. The CDR3 spells CATNKGQGNNEQFF. In nucleotides, the CDR3 is TGTGCCACGAATAAGGGACAGGGAAACAATGAGCAGTTCTTC.

The chain is built from TRBV7-8 and TRBJ2-7; D call uncertain. V dropped 5 bases and J dropped 2 bases, with 13 bases sitting between them. Germline-derived CDR1 and CDR2 are SGHVS and FQNEAQ. The CDR3 loop spans 14 amino acids. The chain's CDR3 is CASSRVEAAYEQYF. CDR3 nucleotide sequence: TGTGCCAGCAGCCGCGTAGAGGCGGCCTACGAGCAGTACTTC.

The chain carries TRBV5-1 and TRBJ2-1, with a tentative D call TRBD2 (6 bases). CDR3 length: 15 residues. CDR1 and CDR2 from the germline V gene are SGHRS and YFSETQ. V lost 0 bases, J lost 6 bases, and 13 bases lay in between. The CDR3 spells CASSLEAGGVNEQFF. The CDR3 DNA is TGCGCCAGCAGCTTGGAGGCAGGAGGGGTCAATGAGCAGTTCTTC.

This clone was observed a few times. Relative to the germline gene, one junction end is altered; a read error may explain this. This rearrangement joins TRBV5-8 to TRBJ1-1; D possibly corresponds to TRBD1 (6 bases). CDR1 is SGHTS, CDR2 YDEGEE, per germline. The CDR3 loop spans 13 amino acids. CDR3 sequence reads: CASSSDRNPEAFF. In DNA, the CDR3 is TGTGCCAGCAGCTCCGACAGGAACCCTGAAGCTTTCTTT.

The chain uses TRBV7-2 and TRBJ2-3; possibly TRBD2 for D (6 bases). The V gene's germline CDR1 is SGHTA and CDR2 FQGNSA. V was pared by 3 bases and J by 0 bases, with 13 bases between. This CDR3 is built from 16 residues. CDR3 in DNA: TGTGCCAGCAGCTTGGGGGACTTCGCTAGCACAGATACGCAGTATTTT. This codes for CASSLGDFASTDTQYF.

The J gene is TRBJ2-2, the V gene TRBV7-9; D is ambiguous. Germline V gene data show CDR1 as SEHNR and CDR2 as FQNEAQ (reference sequence). The CDR3 contains 15 residues. V was pared by 5 bases and J by 3 bases, with 13 bases between. CDR3 in amino acids: CASSIYTRHTGELFF. CDR3 in DNA: TGTGCCAGCAGCATTTACACCCGCCACACCGGGGAGCTGTTTTTT.

The chain links TRBV2 to TRBJ1-6, with D perhaps matching TRBD1 (6 bases). The CDR3 spans 15 residues. Germline V gene data show CDR1 as SNHLY and CDR2 as FYNNEI. The germline V and J ends were trimmed by 8 bases and 9 bases, with 20 bases remaining between them. This CDR3 is CASYRERGFSSPLHF. The CDR3 DNA reads as TGTGCCAGCTACAGGGAGAGGGGGTTTAGTTCACCCCTCCACTTT. Complete variable domain (other parts from reference TRBV2 and TRBJ1-6): EPEVTQTPSHQVTQMGQEVILRCVPISNHLYFYWYRQILGQKVEFLVSFYNNEISEKSEIFDDQFSVERPDGSNFTLKIRSTKLEDSAMYFCASYRERGFSSPLHFGNGTRLTVT.

The CDR3 spells CASSLPGISNTEAFF. CDR3 nucleotides: TGCGCCAGCAGCTTGCCGGGGATTTCCAACACTGAAGCTTTCTTT. The chain employs TRBV5-1 and TRBJ1-1; D call uncertain. Per the germline V gene, CDR1 is SGHRS and CDR2 is YFSETQ. The CDR3 loop spans 15 amino acids. Deletions cut 1 base from V and 2 bases from J, with 12 bases between.

This rearrangement joins TRBV30 to TRBJ2-5; D not certain. Germline V lookup: CDR1 GTSNPN, CDR2 SVGIG (reference sequence). Trimming pared 3 bases from V and 0 bases from J, leaving 11 bases between. The CDR3 runs to 14 residues. CDR3 DNA sequence: TGTGCCTGGAGGAAACTTTTGTACCAAGAGACCCAGTACTTC. It translates to CAWRKLLYQETQYF.